Below are 26 T cell receptor beta chains sequenced from a single sample in a study of early T cells in non-severe SARS-CoV-2 infection. TCRdb used MiXCR to reprocess the 5' RACE reads, holding one entry per CDR3 protein. The data hold 75,000 to 90,000 distinct CDR3 sequences, with 8.5% to 12% observed a single time. Sequenced material: whole blood, taken at baseline. These receptors all stem from an adult who was a healthcare worker with PCR-confirmed SARS-CoV-2 infection or an uninfected control (not recorded which).

This clonotype was seen repeatedly, ten times or more. The V call is TRBV2, the J call TRBJ2-7; 7 bases are shared with TRBD2. Germline CDR1 reads SNHLY; CDR2 reads FYNNEI. CDR3 length: 11 amino acids. V lost 6 bases to trimming and J lost 9 bases; unmatched junction nucleotides: 5. The CDR3 DNA follows: TGTGCCAGCAGAACAGCGGGGCGGCAGTACTTC. It specifies CASRTAGRQYF.

This clonotype has more than one count but fewer than ten. V usage is TRBV11-2 and J usage is TRBJ2-1; the D is unclear. The CDR3 sequence is 12 residues long. Germline V gene lookup returns CDR1 SGHAT and CDR2 FQNNGV. V was trimmed by 6 bases and J by 8 bases, leaving 11 bases between them. CDR3: CASSPSSHEQFF. The CDR3 DNA reads as TGTGCCAGCAGTCCATCGAGTCATGAGCAGTTCTTC.

This clonotype was observed at least ten times. The chain combines TRBV20-1 with TRBJ2-7; D possibly matches TRBD1 or TRBD2 (5 bases each). V was clipped by 3 bases and J by 0 bases, with 9 bases between them. Germline CDR1 and CDR2: DFQATT and SNEGSKA (reference sequence). This CDR3 region has 13 residues. CDR3 loop: CSARGDVSYEQYF. In nucleotides, the CDR3 is TGCAGTGCTAGGGGGGACGTCTCCTACGAGCAGTACTTC.

This clonotype was seen repeatedly, ten times or more. V gene TRBV5-1 combines with J gene TRBJ2-2; D remains unclear. The CDR3 runs 15 residues. V was cut by 7 bases and J by 0 bases, with 13 bases left in between. In germline, CDR1 is SGHRS, CDR2 YFSETQ. DNA for the CDR3: TGCGCCAGCGGGGAAGGGATGTCGAACACCGGGGAGCTGTTTTTT. It translates to CASGEGMSNTGELFF.

The rearrangement uses TRBV5-4 and TRBJ1-2; D uncertain. The CDR3 is made up of 15 amino acids. CDR1 and CDR2 from the germline V gene are SGHNT and YYREEE (reference sequence). V lost 4 bases, J lost 4 bases, and 17 bases lay in between. In nucleotides, the CDR3 is TGTGCCAGCAGCCAAGAGGGCCCCCGAGGCTATGGCTACACCTTC. Translated: CASSQEGPRGYGYTF.

The chain uses TRBV20-1 and TRBJ2-1, with TRBD2 matching 13 bases. V was pared by 0 bases and J by 1 base, with 15 bases of the junction left unmatched. This CDR3 region has 21 residues. Germline CDR1 DFQATT, CDR2 SNEGSKA (reference sequence). The CDR3 DNA reads TGCAGTGCTAGAGATAGGCTCCGGACTAGCGGGAGTATCGCATCCTACAATGAGCAGTTCTTC. Translated: CSARDRLRTSGSIASYNEQFF.

This sequence joins TRBV18 and TRBJ1-5; 7 positions agree with TRBD1. Unmatched junction bases numbered 6, after V lost 4 bases and J lost 6 bases. Germline CDR1 and CDR2: KGHSH and LQKENI. CDR3 length: 14 residues. CDR3 sequence (DNA): TGTGCCAGCTCACTAGACAGGGAGGGTCAGCCCCAGCATTTT. This gives the protein CASSLDREGQPQHF.

The chain is built from TRBV3-1 and TRBJ1-2; tentatively, D is TRBD1 (6 bases). The V end was cut by 4 bases, the J end by 4 bases, with 10 bases between. The germline V gene encodes CDR1 LGHDT and CDR2 YNNKEL (reference sequence). This CDR3 comprises 13 residues. The CDR3, as DNA: TGTGCCAGCAGCCCCGGACAGAGCTATGGCTACACCTTC. It encodes CASSPGQSYGYTF.

This clonotype was detected ten times or more. This chain links TRBV3-1 with TRBJ2-1; 8 bases fit TRBD2. J was trimmed by 6 bases and V by 0 bases; bases with no gene match: 13. Germline-derived CDR1 and CDR2 are LGHDT and YNNKEL (reference sequence). There are 18 residues in the CDR3. The CDR3 nucleotides read TGTGCCAGCAGCCAAGATAGAATTCGGGAGGGCCGGAGCAATGAGCAGTTCTTC. Translated: CASSQDRIREGRSNEQFF.

This clonotype came up a few times. The chain employs TRBV11-3 and TRBJ2-1; a weak D match, TRBD2 (6 bases). CDR3 size: 12 residues. Trimming shortened V by 3 bases and J by 10 bases, and 10 bases separated the two germline ends. CDR1 is SGHNT, CDR2 YENEEA, per germline. In DNA, the CDR3 is TGTGCCAGCAGCTTGACGCGGGGCGAGCAGTTCTTC. This gives the protein CASSLTRGEQFF.

This clonotype showed up just a few times. The chain uses TRBV9 and TRBJ2-3; maybe TRBD2 (6 bases). The CDR3 is 14 amino acids. V shed 7 bases and J shed 2 bases, with 14 bases lying between them. Germline V lookup: CDR1 SGDLS, CDR2 YYNGEE. The CDR3 sequence: CASGRGGITDTQYF. CDR3 DNA sequence: TGTGCCAGCGGCCGGGGCGGGATCACAGATACGCAGTATTTT. The whole variable domain, remainder taken from reference TRBV9 and TRBJ2-3, is DSGVTQTPKHLITATGQRVTLRCSPRSGDLSVYWYQQSLDQGLQFLIQYYNGEERAKGNILERFSAQQFPDLHSELNLSSLELGDSALYFCASGRGGITDTQYFGPGTRLTVL.

This clonotype was detected only a few times. The chain is built from TRBV15 and TRBJ2-1; TRBD2 matches at 7 bases. This CDR3 contains 17 residues. Unmatched junction bases numbered 11, after V lost 1 base and J lost 5 bases. The germline gives CDR1 LNHNV, CDR2 YYDKDF (reference sequence). The CDR3 DNA is TGTGCCACCAGCAGAGGAAAGGGCGGGAGTATCAACAATGAGCAGTTCTTC. Its translation is CATSRGKGGSINNEQFF. The full variable domain, in which reference TRBV15 and TRBJ2-1 provide the parts outside the CDR3, is DAMVIQNPRYQVTQFGKPVTLSCSQTLNHNVMYWYQQKSSQAPKLLFHYYDKDFNNEADTPDNFQSRRPNTSFCFLDIRSPGLGDTAMYLCATSRGKGGSINNEQFFGPGTRLTVL.

V usage is TRBV6-5 and J usage is TRBJ2-1; D is possibly TRBD1 (6 bases). V lost 6 bases, J lost 4 bases, and 10 bases lay in between. The CDR3 contains 13 residues. CDR1 and CDR2 from the germline V gene are MNHEY and SVGAGI. DNA for the CDR3: TGTGCCAGCAGCCAGGGGTGGTACAATGAGCAGTTCTTC. Protein sequence: CASSQGWYNEQFF.

This clonotype has a handful of counts. This rearrangement joins TRBV4-1 to TRBJ2-7; 10 nucleotides match TRBD2. The length of the CDR3 is 18 residues. Germline values: CDR1 MGHRA, CDR2 YSYEKL. V dropped 0 bases and J dropped 7; count of bases not matched to a gene: 15. Here the CDR3 reads CASSQDPLTLAGEGEQYF. For the CDR3, the DNA is TGCGCCAGCAGCCAAGACCCCCTAACGCTAGCGGGAGAGGGGGAGCAGTACTTC.

This rearrangement joins TRBV20-1 to TRBJ1-1; D unresolved. The ends were cut back, 8 bases at V and 6 bases at J, with 10 bases in the middle. Germline CDR1 is DFQATT and CDR2 is SNEGSKA (reference sequence). The CDR3 has 10 residues. The CDR3 sequence is CSPRAAEAFF. CDR3 sequence (DNA): TGCAGTCCCCGGGCAGCTGAAGCTTTCTTT.

The genes are TRBV7-2 and TRBJ2-4; unclear D gene. CDR3 length equals 14 residues. The germline V and J ends were trimmed by 1 base and 9 bases, with 13 bases remaining between them. The germline CDR1 and CDR2 sequences are SGHTA and FQGNSA. CDR3 in amino acids: CASSLEGTVSIQYF. CDR3 DNA sequence: TGTGCCAGCAGCTTAGAGGGAACTGTGAGCATTCAGTACTTC.

Ten or more counts support this clonotype. The chain joins TRBV27 to TRBJ1-5; no firm D call. Germline assignment: CDR1 MNHEY and CDR2 SMNVEV (reference sequence). The V and J ends lost 5 bases and 10 bases respectively, with 15 bases between them. The CDR3 contains 13 residues. CDR3 nucleotides: TGTGCCAGCAGTCCCCTCCCGGGGAACCCCCAGCATTTT. Its translation: CASSPLPGNPQHF.

The chain has TRBV21-1 and TRBJ2-2; TRBD2 is the table's D call, not checked against the DNA. TRBV21-1 is a pseudogene locus. The CDR3 is made up of 18 amino acids. The CDR3 spells CASSKEMSGREYTGELFF. CDR3 nucleotide sequence: TGTGCCAGCAGCAAGGAAATGAGCGGGAGGGAGTACACCGGGGAGCTGTTTTTT.

V is TRBV30 and J is TRBJ1-5; 7 nucleotides align to TRBD1. The CDR3 runs to 14 residues. With V trimmed by 0 bases and J by 7 bases, 6 bases remained unmatched. CDR1 is GTSNPN and CDR2 is SVGIG in the germline V gene (reference sequence). In DNA form, the CDR3 reads TGTGCCTGGAGTGTACGAGGGGGCAGACAGCCCCAGCATTTT. This gives the protein CAWSVRGGRQPQHF.

This clonotype was counted many times. The chain uses TRBV20-1 and TRBJ2-1; 7 bases are a match to TRBD2. Germline lookup yields CDR1 DFQATT and CDR2 SNEGSKA (reference sequence). This CDR3 comprises 13 residues. The ends lost 2 bases at V and 5 bases at J; junction bases unmatched: 3. The DNA for the CDR3 is TGCAGTGCTAGACGGCTAGCGGACAATGAGCAGTTCTTC. Amino acids: CSARRLADNEQFF.

This clonotype has a count of ten or more. This chain joins TRBV10-3 and TRBJ2-7, with TRBD2 matching over 10 bases. Per the germline V gene, CDR1 is ENHRY and CDR2 is SYGVKD. The V gene end was trimmed by 8 bases and the J gene end by 1 base; junction bases not matched to a gene: 11. The CDR3 has 16 amino acids. DNA of the CDR3: TGTGCCATCCGGGGGGGTCGAGCGGGAGGGTCCTACGAGCAGTACTTC. Protein sequence: CAIRGGRAGGSYEQYF.

This clonotype showed up many times. This chain links TRBV30 with TRBJ2-2; 10 nucleotides match TRBD2. CDR3 length: 16 residues. Trimming removed 3 bases from V and 8 bases from J; junction bases left unmatched: 12. Germline CDR1 GTSNPN, CDR2 SVGIG (reference sequence). The CDR3 DNA follows: TGTGCCTGGAGGCCGGAGAGCGGGAGGGCCCTTGGGGAGCTGTTTTTT. This encodes CAWRPESGRALGELFF.

This clonotype was found a few times. This chain joins TRBV6-2 or TRBV6-3 and TRBJ2-2; D remains ambiguous. The CDR3 runs to 14 residues. Trimming took 8 bases from V and 0 from J, leaving 10 bases between them. Looked up from germline, CDR1 is MNHEY and CDR2 is SVGEGT. The CDR3 region is CASGKGTNTGELFF. The CDR3 coding sequence is TGTGCCAGCGGCAAAGGGACGAACACCGGGGAGCTGTTTTTT.

The gene calls are TRBV28 and TRBJ2-3, with a possible D match to TRBD2 (5 bases). Germline V gives CDR1 MDHEN, CDR2 SYDVKM. V was shortened by 2 bases and J by 9 bases, with 9 bases between the two germline ends. CDR3 length: 12 amino acids. Written as DNA, the CDR3 is TGTGCCAGCAGTTTAACGGGGTGGACGCAGTATTTT. This sequence encodes CASSLTGWTQYF.

The rearrangement links TRBV6-5 to TRBJ2-7; weak D call: TRBD2 (6 bases). Germline CDR1 and CDR2: MNHEY and SVGAGI. This CDR3 has 17 amino acids. Trimming took off 2 bases at V and 2 bases at J, with 19 bases between the two ends. CDR3 DNA sequence: TGTGCCAGCAGTTACACCCCCGGCAACCGGGGGACCTACGAGCAGTACTTC. Translated, it gives CASSYTPGNRGTYEQYF.

V and J are TRBV7-2 and TRBJ1-5, with D tentatively TRBD1 (6 bases). In germline, CDR1 is SGHTA, CDR2 FQGNSA. V was shortened by 6 bases and J by 3 bases, with 9 bases between the two germline ends. This CDR3 comprises 13 residues. Written as DNA, the CDR3 is TGTGCCAGCAGTCGACAGGACAATCAGCCCCAGCATTTT. Translating it yields CASSRQDNQPQHF.